The next 8 T cell receptor beta chains were all read from a single sample in a study of T cell repertoires in cytomegalovirus infection. TCRdb analysed the reads with MiXCR anew, one entry per CDR3 protein. The sample lists roughly 230,000 distinct CDR3 sequences; 15% to 20% were seen once. Sample: CD8+ T cells from PBMCs. The receptors stem from a human donor in good health (CMV status not recorded). Some clones in this sample may be carry-over from other donors' samples.

This chain connects TRBV20-1 to TRBJ2-1; possibly TRBD1 for D (5 bases). Germline V gene lookup returns CDR1 DFQATT and CDR2 SNEGSKA (reference sequence). V was trimmed by 0 bases and J by 7 bases, leaving 16 bases between them. The CDR3 covers 15 residues. The CDR3 sequence is CSARDRVHPANEQFF. In DNA, the CDR3 is TGCAGTGCTAGAGACAGGGTCCATCCAGCAAATGAGCAGTTCTTC.

This clonotype was counted between two and nine times. This chain joins TRBV9 and TRBJ1-2; 7 bases agree with TRBD1. The V gene's germline CDR1 is SGDLS and CDR2 YYNGEE. The V segment lost 6 bases and the J segment 4 bases; nucleotides outside the gene matches: 18. The CDR3 sequence is 17 residues long. This chain's CDR3 is CASNGGTGDGKVYGYTF. Here the CDR3 DNA reads TGTGCCAGCAACGGGGGAACAGGGGACGGTAAAGTCTATGGCTACACCTTC. The whole variable domain, remainder taken from reference TRBV9 and TRBJ1-2, is DSGVTQTPKHLITATGQRVTLRCSPRSGDLSVYWYQQSLDQGLQFLIQYYNGEERAKGNILERFSAQQFPDLHSELNLSSLELGDSALYFCASNGGTGDGKVYGYTFGSGTRLTVV.

The chain combines TRBV19 with TRBJ1-6, with D unclear. Trimming pared 3 bases from V and 7 bases from J, leaving 13 bases between. Germline V gene data show CDR1 as LNHDA and CDR2 as SQIVND (reference sequence). This CDR3 comprises 15 residues. The CDR3 region has the DNA TGTGCCAGTAGTATTGGGCCCTCGGGGAATTCACCCCTCCACTTT. Protein sequence: CASSIGPSGNSPLHF.

This clonotype was seen ten or more times. The rearrangement links TRBV28 to TRBJ2-7; the D is unclear. Trimming removed 3 bases at V and 4 bases at J, with 10 bases between. The CDR3 has 13 residues. Germline-derived CDR1 and CDR2 are MDHEN and SYDVKM. The CDR3 reads CASSFRGDYEQYF. CDR3 nucleotides: TGTGCCAGCAGTTTCCGTGGAGATTACGAGCAGTACTTC.

The chain uses TRBV10-3 and TRBJ1-1; TRBD1 agrees at 8 bases. V shed 3 bases, J shed 5 bases, and the junction held 11 bases outside the gene matches. The CDR3 is 16 residues long. Looked up from germline, CDR1 is ENHRY and CDR2 is SYGVKD. Here the CDR3 reads CAISESLGTGKTEAFF. The CDR3 DNA follows: TGTGCCATCAGTGAATCGTTGGGGACAGGCAAGACTGAAGCTTTCTTT.

Many counts were recorded for this clonotype. The V and J genes are TRBV7-9 and TRBJ2-1, with D perhaps assigned TRBD1 or TRBD2 (5 bases each). V was shortened by 5 bases and J by 6 bases, with 14 bases between the two germline ends. The CDR3 runs to 14 residues. CDR1 and CDR2 (germline): SEHNR, FQNEAQ (reference sequence). DNA for the CDR3: TGTGCCAGCAGCGCACGGGACGCTGTCAATGAGCAGTTCTTC. It encodes CASSARDAVNEQFF.

This clonotype was counted at least ten times. This rearrangement joins TRBV7-6 to TRBJ2-3, with a weak D call TRBD2 (7 bases). Germline CDR1 and CDR2: SGHVS and FNYEAQ. The V gene lost 4 bases and the J gene lost 2 bases, with 13 bases spanning the gap. There are 15 residues in the CDR3. This chain's CDR3 is CASSSSGGPTDTQYF. CDR3 bases: TGTGCCAGCAGCTCCTCGGGGGGCCCCACAGATACGCAGTATTTT.

This clonotype was picked up many times. The rearrangement uses TRBV7-2 and TRBJ2-5; 7 bases line up with TRBD1. From germline, CDR1 is SGHTA and CDR2 FQGNSA. This CDR3 spans 16 amino acids. V gave up 4 bases and J gave up 5 bases; unmatched junction bases: 13. Written as DNA, the CDR3 is TGTGCCAGCAGCTCCTACCTACAGGGGACATGGGAGACCCAGTACTTC. Translated, it gives CASSSYLQGTWETQYF.